This T cell receptor beta chain appears in the sequencing data of a study of blood T cell repertoires in COVID-19. As originally analysed: Reference gene primers were amplified, and this amplification served to estimate nucleated cell counts. Only in-frame clones appear in the TCRdb table, and some are missing; sequencing was by immunoSEQ multiplex PCR. Clone size and V and J calls were adopted from that table, with D and trimming inferred from the DNA. The sample yields 150,000 or so clones, around 84% seen once. The germline V gene has CDR1 SGDLS and CDR2 YYNGEE. V shed 4 bases, J shed 8 bases, and the junction held 12 bases outside the gene matches. There are 16 residues in the CDR3.

Sequencing input: peripheral blood. The chain combines TRBV9 with TRBJ2-1; TRBD2 matches at 10 bases. The receptor was isolated from a woman in her forties or fifties in a cohort sampled during active or convalescent COVID-19. For the CDR3, the DNA is TGTGCCAGCAGCCTCTCCCCAAGCGGGGGGGCCCATGAGCAGTTCTTC. Encoded protein: CASSLSPSGGAHEQFF.